This record concerns one TCR beta chain sequence. Its antigen remains unidentified. For sequencing, patients were chosen who had shown expansion of CD8+CD57+ cells by flow cytometry. With no exception, the patients had severe acquired aplastic anemia. Genomic DNA provided the template from which TCR beta VDJ and CDR3 profiles were obtained. One entry per CDR3 protein, called by TCRdb with MiXCR from the reads. The top ten clones hold roughly 8% of a sample with 250,000 or so distinct CDR3 sequences, around half of them seen once. Looked up from germline, CDR1 is LNHDA and CDR2 is SQIVND (reference sequence). The CDR3 extends over 16 amino acids. V was pared by 2 bases and J by 5 bases, with 15 bases between. This entry is derived from a study of CD8+CD57+ T cells in acquired aplastic anemia. As for the study in general: The study obtained an average of around 3.4 ug of DNA from sorted CD4+ and CD8+ cells. Study outcomes and limitations: Patients versus controls showed no significant CD8+ Simpson's diversity difference. Found in both controls and patients were approximately 30 CD8+ CDR3 sequences.

This chain links TRBV19 with TRBJ2-2, with TRBD2 as a possible D gene (6 bases). This TCR was sampled from a human donor with aplastic anemia. Sample: sorted CD4+, CD8+, or CD8+CD57+ T cells (not recorded which) from PBMCs. CDR3 protein: CASSITRGRETGELFF. DNA for the CDR3: TGTGCCAGTAGTATAACCCGGGGCCGGGAGACCGGGGAGCTGTTTTTT.